The source of this T cell receptor beta chain is a study of T cell responses to AZD1222 COVID-19 vaccine. Notes on this clone: The target antigen is unknown.

Sequencing used immunoSEQ multiplex PCR; TCRdb keeps in-frame clones, though not all of them. The table records just over 150,000 clones, roughly 90% of them present only once. V lost 4 bases and J 4 bases, leaving 7 bases between the germline ends. CDR1 and CDR2 from the germline V gene are SGHKS and YYEKEE (reference sequence). The CDR3 length is 12 residues. It was second doses at about 4 or about 12 weeks that were pooled. Findings and caveats of the study: Donors were mostly white British, more females; clonal diversity possibly underestimated.

This receptor was obtained from an adult who received the AZD1222 COVID-19 vaccine. The sequenced sample was peripheral blood, obtained 28 days after the second AZD1222 dose. V and J are TRBV5-5 and TRBJ2-3; D not resolved. The CDR3 DNA sequence: TGTGCCAGCAGCCCGGCCTCAGATACGCAGTATTTT. Its protein is CASSPASDTQYF.